This section outlines one T cell receptor (beta chain) sequence together with its context. Its antigen is currently unknown. The PCR was carried out with 60 Vbeta primers and 13 Jbeta primers. Authors' methods: The count from a later analysis was 70 million to 85 million unique TCR beta chains, some 10 million of them shared. The table came from immunoSEQ multiplex PCR; TCRdb's copy has only in-frame clones and leaves some out. The D gene and trimming were derived from the DNA, and the V and J assignments and clone size from that table. Found here are 70,000 or so clones, more than 75% of them singletons; the top ten hold roughly 8%. The data were obtained in a study of cytomegalovirus exposure and HLA in healthy donors. Study conclusions and caveats: Another analysis was done later, and it associated approximately 15,000 TCR beta sequences with HLA alleles at 0.05 false discovery rate. Fewer N-insertions (relative to the approximately 670-donor mean) were reportedly seen in an Asian-associated ancestry cluster in a later analysis.

The sequenced material came from PBMCs. The receptor's source is a man between 18 and 29 years old in good health and CMV-seropositive.

CDR3 sequence: CASSQEGSGEQYF. The CDR3 nucleotides are TGCGCCAGCAGCCAAGAGGGGAGCGGCGAGCAGTACTTC. V and J are TRBV4-1 and TRBJ2-7; D possibly corresponds to TRBD2 (5 bases). The CDR3 has 13 amino acids. V was trimmed by 0 bases and J by 6 bases, leaving 9 bases between them. The germline CDR1 and CDR2 sequences are MGHRA and YSYEKL.